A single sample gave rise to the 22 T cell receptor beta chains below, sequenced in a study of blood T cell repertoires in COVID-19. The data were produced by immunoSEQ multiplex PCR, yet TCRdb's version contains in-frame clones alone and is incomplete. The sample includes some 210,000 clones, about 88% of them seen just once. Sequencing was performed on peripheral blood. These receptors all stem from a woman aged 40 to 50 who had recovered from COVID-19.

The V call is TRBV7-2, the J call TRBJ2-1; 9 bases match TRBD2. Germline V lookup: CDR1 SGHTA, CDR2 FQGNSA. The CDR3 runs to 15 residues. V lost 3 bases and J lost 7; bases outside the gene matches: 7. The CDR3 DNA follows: TGTGCCAGCAGCTTTAGCGGGAGTGCCAGTAATGAGCAGTTCTTC. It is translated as CASSFSGSASNEQFF. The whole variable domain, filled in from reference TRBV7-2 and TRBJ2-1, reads GAGVSQSPSNKVTEKGKDVELRCDPISGHTALYWYRQSLGQGLEFLIYFQGNSAPDKSGLPSDRFSAERTGGSVSTLTIQRTQQEDSAVYLCASSFSGSASNEQFFGPGTRLTVL.

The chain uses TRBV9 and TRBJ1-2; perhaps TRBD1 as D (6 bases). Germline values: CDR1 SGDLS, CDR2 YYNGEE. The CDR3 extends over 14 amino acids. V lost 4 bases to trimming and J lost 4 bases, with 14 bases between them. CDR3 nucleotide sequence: TGTGCCAGCAGCCTTTACAGGGATAGCTATGGCTACACCTTC. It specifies CASSLYRDSYGYTF.

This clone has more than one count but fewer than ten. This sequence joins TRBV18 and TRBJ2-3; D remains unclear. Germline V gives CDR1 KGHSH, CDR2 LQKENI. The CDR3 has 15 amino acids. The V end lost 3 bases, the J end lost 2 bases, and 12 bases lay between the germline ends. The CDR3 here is CASSPGIQHTDTQYF. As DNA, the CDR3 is TGTGCCAGCTCACCCGGTATACAGCACACAGATACGCAGTATTTT.

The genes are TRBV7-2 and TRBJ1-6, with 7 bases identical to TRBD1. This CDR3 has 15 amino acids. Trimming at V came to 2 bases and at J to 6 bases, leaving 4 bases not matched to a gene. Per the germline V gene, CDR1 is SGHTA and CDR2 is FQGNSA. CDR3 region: CASSLQGGLNSPLHF. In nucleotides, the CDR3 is TGTGCCAGCAGCTTACAGGGGGGCCTTAATTCACCCCTCCACTTT.

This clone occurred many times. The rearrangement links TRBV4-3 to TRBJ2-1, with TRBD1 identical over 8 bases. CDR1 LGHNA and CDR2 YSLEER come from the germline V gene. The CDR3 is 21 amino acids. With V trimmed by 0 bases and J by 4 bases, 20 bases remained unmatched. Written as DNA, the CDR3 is TGCGCCAGCAGCCAAGATAAATCGAGGGCCGACAGGGGTATTGGTTACAATGAGCAGTTCTTC. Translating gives CASSQDKSRADRGIGYNEQFF.

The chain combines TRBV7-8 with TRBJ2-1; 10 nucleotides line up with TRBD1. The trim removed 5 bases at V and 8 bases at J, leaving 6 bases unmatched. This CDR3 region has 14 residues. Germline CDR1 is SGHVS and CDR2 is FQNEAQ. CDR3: CASSRDRGRDEQFF. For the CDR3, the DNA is TGTGCCAGCAGCCGAGACAGGGGGCGTGATGAGCAGTTCTTC.

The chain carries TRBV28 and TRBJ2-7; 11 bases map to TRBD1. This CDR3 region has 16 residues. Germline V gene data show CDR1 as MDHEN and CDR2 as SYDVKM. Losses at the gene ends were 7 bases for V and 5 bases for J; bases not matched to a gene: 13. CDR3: CASIRDRGSLYDEQYF. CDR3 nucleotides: TGTGCCAGCATCAGGGACAGGGGGAGTCTATACGACGAGCAGTACTTC. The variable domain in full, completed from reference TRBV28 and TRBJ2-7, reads DVKVTQSSRYLVKRTGEKVFLECVQDMDHENMFWYRQDPGLGLRLIYFSYDVKMKEKGDIPEGYSVSREKKERFSLILESASTNQTSMYLCASIRDRGSLYDEQYFGPGTRLTVT.

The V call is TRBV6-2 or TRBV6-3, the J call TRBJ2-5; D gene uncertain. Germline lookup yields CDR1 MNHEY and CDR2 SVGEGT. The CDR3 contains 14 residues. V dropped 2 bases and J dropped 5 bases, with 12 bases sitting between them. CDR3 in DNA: TGTGCCAGCAGTTACCAATCACAGCAGGAGACCCAGTACTTC. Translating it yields CASSYQSQQETQYF.

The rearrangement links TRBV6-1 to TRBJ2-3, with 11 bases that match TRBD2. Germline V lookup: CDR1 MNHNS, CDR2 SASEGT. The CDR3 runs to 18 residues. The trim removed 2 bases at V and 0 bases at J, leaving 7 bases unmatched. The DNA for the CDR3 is TGTGCCAGCAGTGAATTTTGGACTAGCGGGTCGAGCACAGATACGCAGTATTTT. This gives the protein CASSEFWTSGSSTDTQYF.

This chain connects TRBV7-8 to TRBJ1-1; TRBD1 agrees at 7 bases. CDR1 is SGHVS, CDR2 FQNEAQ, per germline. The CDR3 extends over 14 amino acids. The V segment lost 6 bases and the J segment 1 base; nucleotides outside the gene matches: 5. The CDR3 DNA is TGTGCCAGCAGTATACAGGGGCCGAACACTGAAGCTTTCTTT. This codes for CASSIQGPNTEAFF.

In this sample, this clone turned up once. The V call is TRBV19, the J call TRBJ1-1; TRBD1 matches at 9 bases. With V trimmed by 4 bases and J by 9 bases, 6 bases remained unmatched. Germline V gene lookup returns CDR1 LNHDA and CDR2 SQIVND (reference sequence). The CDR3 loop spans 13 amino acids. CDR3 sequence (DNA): TGTGCCAGTAGTACGGGGACAGGGACAAAAGCTTTCTTT. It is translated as CASSTGTGTKAFF.

The CDR3 spells CASSTGQGSGYTF. CDR3 DNA sequence: TGCGCCAGCAGCACCGGACAGGGAAGCGGCTACACCTTC. The chain uses TRBV5-1 and TRBJ1-2; 8 bases are shared with TRBD1. The CDR3 contains 13 residues. In germline, CDR1 is SGHRS, CDR2 YFSETQ. The V segment lost 4 bases and the J segment 8 bases; nucleotides outside the gene matches: 7.

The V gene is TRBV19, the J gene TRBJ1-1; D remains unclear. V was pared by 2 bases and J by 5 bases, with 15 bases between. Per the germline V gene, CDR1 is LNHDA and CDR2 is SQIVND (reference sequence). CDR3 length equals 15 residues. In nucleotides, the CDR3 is TGTGCCAGTAGTATAACGAGGCTTTCGGAGACTGAAGCTTTCTTT. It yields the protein CASSITRLSETEAFF.

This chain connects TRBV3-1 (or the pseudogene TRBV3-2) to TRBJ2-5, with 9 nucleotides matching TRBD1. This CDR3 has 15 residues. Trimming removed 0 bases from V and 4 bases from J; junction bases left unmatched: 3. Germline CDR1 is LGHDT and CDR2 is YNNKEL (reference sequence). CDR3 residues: CASSQEGTGRETQYF. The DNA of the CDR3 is TGTGCCAGCAGCCAAGAAGGGACAGGGAGAGAGACCCAGTACTTC.

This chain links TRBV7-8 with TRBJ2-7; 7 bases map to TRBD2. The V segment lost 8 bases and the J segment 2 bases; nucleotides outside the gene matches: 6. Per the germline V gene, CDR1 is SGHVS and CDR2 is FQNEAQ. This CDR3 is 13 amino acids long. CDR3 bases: TGTGCCAGCGGGAGGGCAATCCCCTACGAGCAGTACTTC. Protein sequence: CASGRAIPYEQYF.

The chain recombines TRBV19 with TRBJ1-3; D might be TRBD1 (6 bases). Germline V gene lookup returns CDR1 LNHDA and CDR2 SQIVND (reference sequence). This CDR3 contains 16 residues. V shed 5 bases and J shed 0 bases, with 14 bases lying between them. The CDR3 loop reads CASSERQAVSGNTIYF. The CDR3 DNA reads TGTGCCAGTAGTGAACGACAGGCCGTCTCTGGAAACACCATATATTTT.

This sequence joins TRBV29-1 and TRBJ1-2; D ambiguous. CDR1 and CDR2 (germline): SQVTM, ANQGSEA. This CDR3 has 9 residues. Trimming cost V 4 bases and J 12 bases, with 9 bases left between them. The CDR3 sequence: CSVVPWHTF. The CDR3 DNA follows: TGCAGCGTTGTCCCCTGGCACACCTTC.

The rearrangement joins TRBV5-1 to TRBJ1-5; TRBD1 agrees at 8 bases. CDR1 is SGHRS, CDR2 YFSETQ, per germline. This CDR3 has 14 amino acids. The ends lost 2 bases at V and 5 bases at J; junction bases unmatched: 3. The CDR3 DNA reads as TGCGCCAGCAGCTTAACAGGGGGGGATCAGCCCCAGCATTTT. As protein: CASSLTGGDQPQHF.

CDR3 residues: CASSEQGPGELFF. The CDR3 DNA sequence: TGTGCCAGCAGCGAACAGGGGCCCGGGGAGCTGTTTTTT. The chain is built from TRBV11-1 and TRBJ2-2, with 7 bases matching TRBD1. The J segment lost 6 bases and the V segment lost 5 bases, leaving 3 bases of the junction unmatched. The CDR3 contains 13 residues. Germline V gene lookup returns CDR1 SGHAT and CDR2 FQDESV (reference sequence).

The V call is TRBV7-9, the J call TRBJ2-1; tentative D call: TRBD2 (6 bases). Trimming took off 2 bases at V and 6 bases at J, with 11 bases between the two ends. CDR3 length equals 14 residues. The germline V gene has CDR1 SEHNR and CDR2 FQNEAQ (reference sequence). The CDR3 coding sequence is TGTGCCAGCAGCTTATCGGAGGAGGGCAATGAGCAGTTCTTC. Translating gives CASSLSEEGNEQFF.

The CDR3, as DNA: TGTGCCAGCAGTTTGGGCACTAACTATGGCTACACCTTC. It codes for CASSLGTNYGYTF. The J gene is TRBJ1-2, the V gene TRBV28; D not resolved. In germline, CDR1 is MDHEN, CDR2 SYDVKM. The CDR3 totals 13 residues. Trimming took 3 bases from V and 0 from J, leaving 5 bases between them.

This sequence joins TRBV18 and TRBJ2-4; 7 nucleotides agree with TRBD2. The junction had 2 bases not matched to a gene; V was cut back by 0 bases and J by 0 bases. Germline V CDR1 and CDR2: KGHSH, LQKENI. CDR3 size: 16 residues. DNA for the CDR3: TGTGCCAGCTCACCACCTAGCGGGCTAGCCAAAAACATTCAGTACTTC. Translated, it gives CASSPPSGLAKNIQYF.